Shown below are 13 T cell receptor beta chains from a single sample sequenced in a study of blood T cell repertoires in COVID-19. Assay: immunoSEQ multiplex PCR; the TCRdb copy retains only in-frame clones and omits some. The top ten hold around 14% of the sample, which has more than 150,000 clones, roughly 80% seen once. Sequenced sample: PBMCs or T cells enriched from blood (not recorded which). The receptor set was obtained from a man between 60 and 75 years old who had been exposed to COVID-19.

This clone was seen many times. The J gene is TRBJ2-1, the V gene TRBV11-2, with 7 bases matching TRBD2. Germline CDR1 and CDR2: SGHAT and FQNNGV. With 3 bases clipped from V and 8 bases from J, the junction kept 10 bases outside the gene matches. The length of the CDR3 is 15 residues. The CDR3 DNA reads as TGTGCCAGCAGCTTTTGGGGGGGGTCTTCGGATGAGCAGTTCTTC. Encoded protein: CASSFWGGSSDEQFF. Combining the CDR3 with reference TRBV11-2 and TRBJ2-1 gives the whole variable domain EAGVAQSPRYKIIEKRQSVAFWCNPISGHATLYWYQQILGQGPKLLIQFQNNGVVDDSQLPKDRFSAERLKGVDSTLKIQPAKLEDSAVYLCASSFWGGSSDEQFFGPGTRLTVL.

The rearrangement joins TRBV18 to TRBJ2-1; TRBD2 might be the D (5 bases). Between the trimmed V and J ends, which lost 3 bases and 8 bases, there was a span of 11 bases. The germline V gene encodes CDR1 KGHSH and CDR2 LQKENI. The CDR3 extends over 13 amino acids. The CDR3, as DNA: TGTGCCAGCTCACCGGCAGGACTGTATGAGCAGTTCTTC. Protein product: CASSPAGLYEQFF. The full variable domain, in which reference TRBV18 and TRBJ2-1 provide the parts outside the CDR3, is NAGVMQNPRHLVRRRGQEARLRCSPMKGHSHVYWYRQLPEEGLKFMVYLQKENIIDESGMPKERFSAEFPKEGPSILRIQQVVRGDSAAYFCASSPAGLYEQFFGPGTRLTVL.

Concerning this clone: This specimen includes other DNA sequences encoding the same CDR3. The chain links TRBV19 to TRBJ1-4; weak D call: TRBD1 (5 bases). Germline CDR1 and CDR2: LNHDA and SQIVND (reference sequence). This CDR3 comprises 15 residues. The V gene lost 3 bases and the J gene lost 0 bases, with 8 bases spanning the gap. The CDR3 spells CASSISGATNEKLFF. DNA for the CDR3: TGTGCCAGTAGTATTTCGGGGGCAACTAATGAAAAACTGTTTTTT.

V usage is TRBV28 and J usage is TRBJ2-1; perhaps TRBD2 as D (6 bases). Per germline, CDR1 MDHEN and CDR2 SYDVKM. The V and J ends lost 3 bases and 8 bases respectively, with 23 bases between them. This CDR3 region has 17 residues. The CDR3 protein is CASSFLGGMAKVDEQFF. Here the CDR3 DNA reads TGTGCCAGCAGTTTCCTCGGCGGGATGGCAAAAGTCGATGAGCAGTTCTTC.

The V gene is TRBV29-1, the J gene TRBJ2-3; 7 bases agree with TRBD2. V lost 4 bases, J lost 2 bases, and 6 bases stayed unmatched. The CDR3 has 14 amino acids. Germline V gene lookup returns CDR1 SQVTM and CDR2 ANQGSEA. This CDR3 reads CSVVPGGVTDTQYF. Here the CDR3 DNA reads TGCAGCGTTGTTCCGGGAGGCGTCACAGATACGCAGTATTTT.

The chain uses TRBV4-3 and TRBJ2-7; the D is unclear. The germline V and J ends were trimmed by 1 base and 7 bases, with 17 bases remaining between them. Germline-derived CDR1 and CDR2 are LGHNA and YSLEER. The CDR3 sequence is 15 residues long. The CDR3 DNA is TGCGCCAGCAGCCAAGTGGTTGGCGGCGCCTGGGAGCAGTACTTC. Amino acids: CASSQVVGGAWEQYF.

CDR3 bases: TGTGCCAGCAGTTACGGTGGCCCGAACACTGAAGCTTTCTTT. Protein: CASSYGGPNTEAFF. The V and J genes are TRBV6-2 or TRBV6-3 and TRBJ1-1; D is unclear. V lost 2 bases and J 1 base, leaving 8 bases between the germline ends. CDR1 MNHEY and CDR2 SVGEGT come from the germline V gene. This CDR3 has 14 residues.

This clone has more than one count but fewer than ten. The genes are TRBV9 and TRBJ2-1, with no clear D. V was clipped by 3 bases and J by 7 bases, with 14 bases between them. Germline V gene data show CDR1 as SGDLS and CDR2 as YYNGEE. The CDR3 consists of 14 residues. CDR3 amino acids: CASSAPSGVNEQFF. CDR3 in DNA: TGTGCCAGCAGCGCCCCCTCGGGTGTGAATGAGCAGTTCTTC.

V and J are TRBV7-9 and TRBJ2-6; 8 bases line up with TRBD2. The germline V gene encodes CDR1 SEHNR and CDR2 FQNEAQ (reference sequence). The CDR3 is made up of 17 amino acids. The J segment lost 0 bases and the V segment lost 2 bases, leaving 3 bases of the junction unmatched. The CDR3 is CASSLPGGISGANVLTF. The CDR3 coding sequence is TGTGCCAGCAGCTTACCGGGGGGGATCTCTGGGGCCAACGTCCTGACTTTC.

The J gene is TRBJ2-7, the V gene TRBV18; TRBD2 matches 8 bases. Germline values: CDR1 KGHSH, CDR2 LQKENI. This CDR3 is built from 14 residues. The trim removed 2 bases at V and 5 bases at J, leaving 5 bases unmatched. CDR3 protein: CASSPAGGLDEQYF. In DNA form, the CDR3 reads TGTGCCAGCTCACCAGCGGGAGGCTTAGACGAGCAGTACTTC.

The chain is built from TRBV9 and TRBJ2-5; 9 bases align to TRBD2. J was trimmed by 6 bases and V by 3 bases; bases with no gene match: 15. Looked up from germline, CDR1 is SGDLS and CDR2 is YYNGEE. The length of the CDR3 is 17 residues. The CDR3 bases are TGTGCCAGCAGCGACCAACGAGGGCGGGAGGGCCCCAAGACCCAGTACTTC. This encodes CASSDQRGREGPKTQYF.

The genes are TRBV9 and TRBJ2-2, with 9 bases lining up with TRBD1. Looked up from germline, CDR1 is SGDLS and CDR2 is YYNGEE. V dropped 3 bases and J dropped 5; count of bases not matched to a gene: 5. The length of the CDR3 is 15 residues. CDR3: CASSGGQGYTGELFF. As DNA, the CDR3 is TGTGCCAGCAGCGGAGGACAGGGGTATACCGGGGAGCTGTTTTTT.

V is TRBV30 and J is TRBJ2-1; 7 positions agree with TRBD2. Trimming removed 1 base from V and 7 bases from J; junction bases left unmatched: 4. The V gene's germline CDR1 is GTSNPN and CDR2 SVGIG (reference sequence). The CDR3 totals 13 residues. The CDR3 region has the DNA TGTGCCTGGAGTGGAGCGGGGCGGAATGAGCAGTTCTTC. This translates into CAWSGAGRNEQFF. The full variable domain, rest sourced from reference TRBV30 and TRBJ2-1, is SQTIHQWPATLVQPVGSPLSLECTVEGTSNPNLYWYRQAAGRGLQLLFYSVGIGQISSEVPQNLSASRPQDRQFILSSKKLLLSDSGFYLCAWSGAGRNEQFFGPGTRLTVL.